These 28 T cell receptor beta chains were all obtained from the same sample, sequenced in a study of response to subunit inactivated influenza vaccine. A single record per CDR3 protein comes from TCRdb applying MiXCR to the RT-PCR reads. Among hundreds of thousands of distinct CDR3 sequences listed, less than 15% were seen once. The sample here was PBMCs from blood, taken approximately 15 days before vaccination. Receptors originate from a man aged 50 to 59 who received an inactivated influenza vaccine.

Details on this clonotype: One end of the junction does not line up with germline, which may come from a read error. J is TRBJ1-4 and V is TRBV11-2, with D unresolved. Per germline, CDR1 SGHAT and CDR2 FQNNGV. The CDR3 runs to 14 residues. CDR3 DNA sequence: TGTGCCAGCAGCCGAGGACGGTATAATGAAAAACTGTTTTTC. Amino acid sequence: CASSRGRYNEKLFF.

The CDR3 sequence is CASSLIGTSYYNEQFF. CDR3 in DNA: TGTGCCAGCAGCTTAATAGGGACTAGCTACTACAATGAGCAGTTCTTC. The chain employs TRBV7-3 and TRBJ2-1, with TRBD2 matching over 9 bases. CDR3 length: 16 residues. Germline trimming cut 1 base from V and 3 bases from J; bases unmatched to any gene: 4. CDR1 SGHTA and CDR2 FQGTGA come from the germline V gene.

This clonotype was observed a handful of times. The V and J genes are TRBV11-2 and TRBJ1-6; D gene uncertain. V lost 1 base and J lost 11, with 6 bases in between. The CDR3 contains 12 residues. Germline V lookup: CDR1 SGHAT, CDR2 FQNNGV. CDR3: CASSLGGPPLHF. CDR3 sequence (DNA): TGTGCCAGCAGCTTAGGAGGGCCACCCCTCCACTTT. Combining the CDR3 with reference TRBV11-2 and TRBJ1-6 gives the whole variable domain EAGVAQSPRYKIIEKRQSVAFWCNPISGHATLYWYQQILGQGPKLLIQFQNNGVVDDSQLPKDRFSAERLKGVDSTLKIQPAKLEDSAVYLCASSLGGPPLHFGNGTRLTVT.

This clonotype came up a few times. The chain has TRBV12-3 or TRBV12-4 and TRBJ2-1; 10 bases fit TRBD2. The CDR3 totals 16 residues. Trimming removed 3 bases from V and 8 bases from J; junction bases left unmatched: 10. The CDR3 sequence is CASSFYLAGVVYEQFF. In nucleotides, the CDR3 is TGTGCCAGCAGTTTCTATCTAGCGGGAGTCGTGTATGAGCAGTTCTTC.

The sample holds a few counts of this clonotype. The chain carries TRBV5-1 and TRBJ2-2; no clear D. The CDR3 length is 14 residues. V shed 3 bases and J shed 2 bases, with 8 bases lying between them. Germline-derived CDR1 and CDR2 are SGHRS and YFSETQ. This CDR3 is CASSSASNTGELFF. DNA of the CDR3: TGCGCCAGCAGCTCGGCCAGTAACACCGGGGAGCTGTTTTTT.

The table lists this clonotype with many counts. The V call is TRBV14, the J call TRBJ2-1; D is uncertain. Germline assignment: CDR1 SGHDN and CDR2 FVKESK. V was shortened by 3 bases and J by 7 bases, with 13 bases between the two germline ends. There are 14 residues in the CDR3. The CDR3 sequence is CASSQGLSFNEQFF. The CDR3 coding sequence is TGTGCCAGCAGCCAGGGGTTGTCCTTTAATGAGCAGTTCTTC.

In DNA form, the CDR3 reads TGTGCCAGCAGCTTAGGAGGATGGGCAACCGGGGAGCTGTTTTTT. Amino acids: CASSLGGWATGELFF. The rearrangement joins TRBV11-2 to TRBJ2-2; no clear D. Germline CDR1 is SGHAT and CDR2 is FQNNGV. The CDR3 is 15 amino acids. V lost 1 base, J lost 5 bases, and 11 bases lay in between.

The chain uses TRBV29-1 and TRBJ2-5; maybe TRBD2 (6 bases). V was trimmed by 3 bases and J by 5 bases, leaving 16 bases between them. Germline loops: CDR1 SQVTM, CDR2 ANQGSEA. CDR3 length: 14 residues. CDR3 in DNA: TGCAGCGTTGAGCGGGAACGGGCAAGGGAGACCCAGTACTTC. It yields the protein CSVERERARETQYF.

Ten or more counts support this clonotype. CDR3 nucleotide sequence: TGCAGTGCTAAGGACAATGAAAAACTGTTTTTT. Translated, it gives CSAKDNEKLFF. This chain uses TRBV20-1 with TRBJ1-4; D remains ambiguous. The V gene's germline CDR1 is DFQATT and CDR2 SNEGSKA (reference sequence). V lost 4 bases and J 5 bases, leaving 5 bases between the germline ends. This CDR3 spans 11 amino acids.

In its sample, this clonotype was seen a few times. The CDR3 DNA is TGCAGTGCTAGGGCCACAGGGGGCGTGAGGACTAGCGCACAATCCTACGAGCAGTACTTC. Amino acids: CSARATGGVRTSAQSYEQYF. The V gene is TRBV20-1, the J gene TRBJ2-7; D tentatively reads TRBD1 or TRBD2 (9 bases each). Deletions cut 3 bases from V and 1 base from J, with 31 bases between. CDR3 size: 20 residues. From germline, CDR1 is DFQATT and CDR2 SNEGSKA (reference sequence).

The chain employs TRBV7-8 and TRBJ2-3; tentative D call: TRBD1 (6 bases). The CDR3 consists of 16 residues. V was shortened by 5 bases and J by 4 bases, with 19 bases between the two germline ends. Germline CDR1 SGHVS, CDR2 FQNEAQ. This CDR3 reads CASSHLLGTSADTQYF. The CDR3, as DNA: TGTGCCAGCAGCCATCTTCTTGGGACAAGCGCAGATACGCAGTATTTT.

The V and J genes are TRBV7-2 and TRBJ2-2, with D uncertain. CDR3 length equals 17 residues. V dropped 5 bases and J dropped 6 bases, with 22 bases sitting between them. Germline-derived CDR1 and CDR2 are SGHTA and FQGNSA. Written as DNA, the CDR3 is TGTGCCAGCAGCCAGAGGCATGAAACCACTTGGGCCGGGGAGCTGTTTTTT. Protein: CASSQRHETTWAGELFF. The full variable domain, rest sourced from reference TRBV7-2 and TRBJ2-2, is GAGVSQSPSNKVTEKGKDVELRCDPISGHTALYWYRQSLGQGLEFLIYFQGNSAPDKSGLPSDRFSAERTGGSVSTLTIQRTQQEDSAVYLCASSQRHETTWAGELFFGEGSRLTVL.

This clonotype was seen many times. This rearrangement joins TRBV7-9 to TRBJ2-7, with 10 bases aligning to TRBD1. There are 15 residues in the CDR3. V shed 4 bases and J 4 bases; nucleotides not matched to a gene: 7. Germline values: CDR1 SEHNR, CDR2 FQNEAQ (reference sequence). The CDR3 DNA follows: TGTGCCAGCAGCTGGCACCGGGACAGGGGTTACGAGCAGTACTTC. Its protein product is CASSWHRDRGYEQYF.

This clonotype was counted ten times or more. J is TRBJ1-1 and V is TRBV7-2; TRBD1 aligns across 7 bases. The CDR3 loop spans 15 amino acids. Germline CDR1 reads SGHTA; CDR2 reads FQGNSA. V dropped 1 base and J dropped 4; count of bases not matched to a gene: 6. The CDR3 region is CASSLGDSLGTEAFF. CDR3 nucleotide sequence: TGTGCCAGCAGCTTAGGGGACAGCCTTGGCACTGAAGCTTTCTTT.

The CDR3 DNA reads TGTGCCAGCAGTTGGATTGGGAGCGGTGGCCCCAATGAGCAGTTCTTC. It translates to CASSWIGSGGPNEQFF. The gene calls are TRBV27 and TRBJ2-1, with a possible D match to TRBD2 (5 bases). Germline CDR1 reads MNHEY; CDR2 reads SMNVEV (reference sequence). This CDR3 is 16 amino acids long. V was shortened by 4 bases and J by 6 bases, with 19 bases between the two germline ends.

The gene calls are TRBV7-9 and TRBJ2-7; D is perhaps TRBD1 (6 bases). The CDR3 runs 14 residues. Trimming removed 2 bases at V and 9 bases at J, with 17 bases between. CDR1 and CDR2 (germline): SEHNR, FQNEAQ (reference sequence). This CDR3 is CASSLTLPGAGQYF. As DNA, the CDR3 is TGTGCCAGCAGCTTAACTTTGCCAGGGGCTGGGCAGTACTTC.

This clonotype was detected many times. The chain is built from TRBV7-2 and TRBJ2-2; D is perhaps TRBD2 (5 bases). Germline assignment: CDR1 SGHTA and CDR2 FQGNSA. Trimming took 1 base from V and 4 from J, leaving 13 bases between them. The CDR3 runs to 16 residues. CDR3 region: CASSLVGRTGTGELFF. In DNA form, the CDR3 reads TGTGCCAGCAGCTTAGTCGGTAGGACTGGCACCGGGGAGCTGTTTTTT.

The chain employs TRBV27 and TRBJ2-5; 11 nucleotides line up with TRBD2. The CDR3 length is 15 residues. Germline lookup yields CDR1 MNHEY and CDR2 SMNVEV (reference sequence). J gave up 5 bases and V 5 bases, and 7 bases lay outside the gene matches. The CDR3 loop reads CASSIAGGLGETQYF. The CDR3 DNA follows: TGTGCCAGCAGTATAGCGGGGGGGCTTGGCGAGACCCAGTACTTC.

The chain carries TRBV2 and TRBJ2-1; 9 bases fit TRBD2. The CDR3 is made up of 18 amino acids. The germline CDR1 and CDR2 sequences are SNHLY and FYNNEI. Losses at the gene ends were 4 bases for V and 0 bases for J; bases not matched to a gene: 10. CDR3 loop: CASSGLIAGASSYNEQFF. CDR3 nucleotides: TGTGCCAGCAGTGGGTTAATAGCGGGAGCGAGCTCCTACAATGAGCAGTTCTTC.

The chain joins TRBV4-1 to TRBJ2-2, with D maybe TRBD2 (6 bases). Per the germline V gene, CDR1 is MGHRA and CDR2 is YSYEKL. The CDR3 loop spans 16 amino acids. Between the trimmed V and J ends, which lost 3 bases and 6 bases, there was a span of 17 bases. The CDR3 DNA is TGCGCCAGCAGCCACCATGGTGGGGGGAAGCCCGGGGAGCTGTTTTTT. Its protein product is CASSHHGGGKPGELFF.

This clonotype was recorded only once. This rearrangement joins TRBV27 to TRBJ2-3; D is possibly TRBD2 (6 bases). The V end lost 6 bases, the J end lost 2 bases, and 9 bases lay between the germline ends. The CDR3 contains 13 residues. Germline lookup yields CDR1 MNHEY and CDR2 SMNVEV (reference sequence). The CDR3 region has the DNA TGTGCCAGCAGCGGGACTGCCACAGATACGCAGTATTTT. It specifies CASSGTATDTQYF.

This clonotype turned up a few times. The chain couples TRBV5-1 to TRBJ2-3; TRBD2 matches 11 bases. V lost 7 bases to trimming and J lost 4 bases; unmatched junction nucleotides: 11. CDR3 length: 16 amino acids. CDR1 is SGHRS, CDR2 YFSETQ, per germline. The CDR3 loop reads CASSGLAGGGADTQYF. The CDR3, as DNA: TGCGCCAGCTCCGGTCTAGCGGGAGGTGGTGCAGATACGCAGTATTTT.

As DNA, the CDR3 is TGTGCCGCATCCAACACAGATACGCAGTATTTT. Protein sequence: CAASNTDTQYF. The chain couples TRBV15 to TRBJ2-3; D is ambiguous. The CDR3 covers 11 residues. CDR1 is LNHNV and CDR2 is YYDKDF in the germline V gene (reference sequence). Trimming shortened V by 11 bases and J by 2 bases, and 8 bases separated the two germline ends.

V is TRBV12-3 or TRBV12-4 and J is TRBJ2-3; 7 bases map to TRBD2. The CDR3 runs to 16 residues. The V gene end was trimmed by 5 bases and the J gene end by 0 bases; junction bases not matched to a gene: 8. The CDR3 region has the DNA TGTGCCAGCAGTCCCCAGCGGGGAACTAGCACAGATACGCAGTATTTT. Protein: CASSPQRGTSTDTQYF.

The chain has TRBV20-1 and TRBJ2-3, with TRBD2 matching 8 bases. Trimming removed 5 bases from V and 6 bases from J; junction bases left unmatched: 4. The germline V gene encodes CDR1 DFQATT and CDR2 SNEGSKA (reference sequence). The CDR3 length is 12 residues. The CDR3 coding sequence is TGCAGTGCTCCCCGGGGGGGGGATACGCAGTATTTT. Its translation: CSAPRGGDTQYF.

This chain uses TRBV2 with TRBJ2-5; tentative D call: TRBD2 (7 bases). The CDR3 contains 15 residues. V was pared by 10 bases and J by 2 bases, with 20 bases between. CDR1 is SNHLY, CDR2 FYNNEI, per germline. The CDR3 DNA follows: TGTGCCATACTCGCAGGGGCGGGAGCTCAAGAGACCCAGTACTTC. Protein: CAILAGAGAQETQYF.

This chain links TRBV12-3 or TRBV12-4 with TRBJ1-6; 8 positions agree with TRBD1. With 6 bases clipped from V and 7 bases from J, the junction kept 8 bases outside the gene matches. There are 15 residues in the CDR3. The CDR3 nucleotides are TGTGCCAGCAGACCGGCCCAGGGGGCGAATTCACCCCTCCACTTT. This sequence encodes CASRPAQGANSPLHF.

At least ten counts were recorded for this clonotype. The gene calls are TRBV6-5 and TRBJ2-5; no firm D call. The CDR3 runs 14 residues. CDR1 and CDR2 (germline): MNHEY, SVGAGI. Trimming shortened V by 0 bases and J by 5 bases, and 10 bases separated the two germline ends. The CDR3 here is CASSYSSGRETQYF. The CDR3 nucleotides read TGTGCCAGCAGTTACTCTTCCGGAAGGGAGACCCAGTACTTC.